The 30 T cell receptor beta chains below come from one sample, sequenced in a study of blood T cells in healthy people across ages. A second PCR, run for about 6 to 11 cycles, used a sample-barcoded 5' primer plus a J-beta primer mix. In TCRdb, the 5' RACE reads were re-called with MiXCR into one record per CDR3 protein. The sample contains about 1.5 million distinct CDR3 sequences, under 55% of which appear only once. Sample: blood. The receptor source for this set is a woman in her late teens or twenties in good health.

This clonotype was detected only a few times. This rearrangement joins TRBV30 to TRBJ2-1, with TRBD1 matching over 8 bases. This CDR3 has 16 residues. In germline, CDR1 is GTSNPN, CDR2 SVGIG (reference sequence). Trimming cost V 1 base and J 4 bases; bases outside gene matches: 9. The CDR3 loop is CAWSAPRDRLYNEQFF. The CDR3 DNA sequence: TGTGCCTGGAGTGCCCCCCGGGACAGGCTGTACAATGAGCAGTTCTTC.

The genes are TRBV18 and TRBJ2-7; D unresolved. This CDR3 contains 15 residues. V gave up 1 base and J gave up 1 base, with 11 bases separating them. Germline V gene sequence: CDR1 KGHSH, CDR2 LQKENI. The CDR3 DNA is TGTGCCAGCTCACCACAGGACGGCTTATCCTACGAGCAGTACTTC. This translates into CASSPQDGLSYEQYF. Complete variable domain (other parts from reference TRBV18 and TRBJ2-7): NAGVMQNPRHLVRRRGQEARLRCSPMKGHSHVYWYRQLPEEGLKFMVYLQKENIIDESGMPKERFSAEFPKEGPSILRIQQVVRGDSAAYFCASSPQDGLSYEQYFGPGTRLTVT.

The genes are TRBV20-1 and TRBJ1-2, with unresolved D. Looked up from germline, CDR1 is DFQATT and CDR2 is SNEGSKA (reference sequence). The V gene lost 1 base and the J gene lost 3 bases, with 9 bases spanning the gap. The CDR3 is made up of 13 amino acids. The CDR3: CSARGVTDYGYTF. The CDR3 coding sequence is TGCAGTGCTAGAGGAGTGACGGACTATGGCTACACCTTC.

This CDR3 is CASSLRGEGQPQHF. The DNA of the CDR3 is TGTGCCAGCAGTTTACGGGGGGAGGGTCAGCCCCAGCATTTT. This chain links TRBV28 with TRBJ1-5, with D possibly being TRBD1 (5 bases). Germline assignment: CDR1 MDHEN and CDR2 SYDVKM. Between the trimmed V and J ends, which lost 2 bases and 6 bases, there was a span of 11 bases. The CDR3 has 14 residues.

The CDR3 nucleotides read TGCGCCAGCAGCTTAAATGGACTAGCGGCTGGGGATACGCAGTATTTT. Protein product: CASSLNGLAAGDTQYF. J is TRBJ2-3 and V is TRBV5-1; 10 bases agree with TRBD2. The CDR3 consists of 16 residues. Per germline, CDR1 SGHRS and CDR2 YFSETQ. Trimming at V came to 2 bases and at J to 6 bases, leaving 9 bases not matched to a gene.

With respect to this clonotype: A read error may account for a junction end that differs from germline. The chain joins TRBV7-2 to TRBJ2-3, with D possibly TRBD1 on 6 matching bases. Per germline, CDR1 SGHTA and CDR2 FQGNSA. The CDR3 contains 16 residues. CDR3 nucleotide sequence: TGTGCCAGCAGCTTAGTTGCTTGGGGGCTCACAGCTACGCAGTATTTT. This translates into CASSLVAWGLTATQYF. Complete variable domain (other parts from reference TRBV7-2 and TRBJ2-3): GAGVSQSPSNKVTEKGKDVELRCDPISGHTALYWYRQSLGQGLEFLIYFQGNSAPDKSGLPSDRFSAERTGGSVSTLTIQRTQQEDSAVYLCASSLVAWGLTATQYFGPGTRLTVL.

A few counts support this clonotype. The chain employs TRBV12-3 or TRBV12-4 and TRBJ2-2; the D is unclear. The V and J ends lost 6 bases and 7 bases respectively, with 12 bases between them. The CDR3 consists of 13 residues. The CDR3: CASRPLEHGELFF. CDR3 DNA: TGTGCCAGCAGGCCTCTAGAACACGGGGAGCTGTTTTTT.

This rearrangement joins TRBV6-6 to TRBJ1-1; no firm D call. Per germline, CDR1 MNHNY and CDR2 SVGAGI (reference sequence). The CDR3 sequence is 13 residues long. Trimming removed 6 bases at V and 7 bases at J, with 15 bases between. The CDR3: CASSPVGSNEAFF. Written as DNA, the CDR3 is TGTGCCAGCAGCCCGGTGGGGTCGAATGAAGCTTTCTTT.

This clonotype was observed a few times. The gene calls are TRBV10-3 and TRBJ2-1, with unresolved D. This CDR3 has 15 amino acids. Trimming took 3 bases from V and 2 from J, leaving 11 bases between them. Germline CDR1 ENHRY, CDR2 SYGVKD. CDR3 loop: CAISESESPYNEQFF. The CDR3 DNA sequence: TGTGCCATCAGTGAATCAGAATCTCCCTACAATGAGCAGTTCTTC.

Comments on this clonotype: The junction shows a germline mismatch at one end, possibly a read error. The chain links TRBV27 to TRBJ1-6; 7 bases match TRBD1. The germline CDR1 and CDR2 sequences are MNHEY and SMNVEV (reference sequence). This CDR3 is 14 amino acids long. The CDR3 nucleotides read TGTGCCAGCAGTTATAGACAGGGAGGTTCACCCCCCCACTTT. Protein: CASSYRQGGSPPHF.

V gene TRBV3-1 combines with J gene TRBJ2-5; no clear D gene. The CDR3 is 14 residues long. Trimming shortened V by 0 bases and J by 3 bases, and 8 bases separated the two germline ends. Germline CDR1 and CDR2: LGHDT and YNNKEL (reference sequence). CDR3 region: CASSQDYQKETQYF. The CDR3 bases are TGTGCCAGCAGCCAAGACTACCAGAAAGAGACCCAGTACTTC.

This clonotype was observed a handful of times. This chain joins TRBV10-3 and TRBJ1-2; TRBD1 agrees at 9 bases. Germline CDR1 and CDR2: ENHRY and SYGVKD. This CDR3 region has 15 residues. Trimming at V came to 7 bases and at J to 7 bases, leaving 13 bases not matched to a gene. The DNA for the CDR3 is TGTGCCATCATGAGACAGGGGGATAGCTATGGTGGCTACACCTTC. Amino acids: CAIMRQGDSYGGYTF.

This clonotype has a handful of counts. The chain recombines TRBV6-1 with TRBJ2-7; D tentatively reads TRBD1 or TRBD2 (5 bases each). The CDR3 extends over 14 amino acids. The V end lost 7 bases, the J end lost 2 bases, and 15 bases lay between the germline ends. Germline values: CDR1 MNHNS, CDR2 SASEGT. The CDR3 DNA reads as TGTGCCAGCACTGACTGGGACGGAGCCTACGAGCAGTACTTC. It translates to CASTDWDGAYEQYF.

Only a few counts were recorded for this clonotype. The J gene is TRBJ2-5, the V gene TRBV6-5; 7 nucleotides agree with TRBD2. CDR3 length: 15 residues. Germline trimming cut 0 bases from V and 1 base from J; bases unmatched to any gene: 2. CDR1 MNHEY and CDR2 SVGAGI come from the germline V gene. Here the CDR3 reads CASSYSGGTQETQYF. As DNA, the CDR3 is TGTGCCAGCAGTTACTCCGGGGGGACCCAAGAGACCCAGTACTTC.

In nucleotides, the CDR3 is TGTGCCAGCAGGCAAGCGGGAGGGCCAAATGAGCAGTTCTTC. It codes for CASRQAGGPNEQFF. This chain connects TRBV6-5 to TRBJ2-1; 10 nucleotides align to TRBD2. Per germline, CDR1 MNHEY and CDR2 SVGAGI. Trimming took 6 bases from V and 7 from J; bases not matched to a gene: 6. This CDR3 spans 14 amino acids.

This clonotype was found a few times. The chain couples TRBV11-1 to TRBJ1-2; no definite D call. The germline V gene has CDR1 SGHAT and CDR2 FQDESV (reference sequence). V was cut by 5 bases and J by 8 bases, with 15 bases left in between. This CDR3 comprises 13 residues. This CDR3 reads CASSQHLEVGYTF. CDR3 DNA sequence: TGTGCCAGCAGCCAACACCTAGAAGTGGGCTACACCTTC.

This clonotype occurred a few times. The chain employs TRBV4-1 and TRBJ2-1, with 12 bases matching TRBD2. From germline, CDR1 is MGHRA and CDR2 YSYEKL. Unmatched junction bases numbered 12, after V lost 5 bases and J lost 7 bases. CDR3 length: 17 residues. The CDR3 DNA reads as TGCGCCAGCAGCGACTTCCGACTAGCGGGAGTTCGGAATGAGCAGTTCTTC. It codes for CASSDFRLAGVRNEQFF.

The rearrangement uses TRBV7-9 and TRBJ1-2; D uncertain. Trimming shortened V by 3 bases and J by 1 base, and 12 bases separated the two germline ends. The CDR3 is 15 residues long. Germline V CDR1 and CDR2: SEHNR, FQNEAQ (reference sequence). The CDR3 region has the DNA TGTGCCAGCAGCTTCCAAATCAAACTTAACTATGGCTACACCTTC. Translating gives CASSFQIKLNYGYTF.

This rearrangement joins TRBV9 to TRBJ1-2; TRBD1 matches at 9 bases. The V gene end was trimmed by 3 bases and the J gene end by 4 bases; junction bases not matched to a gene: 10. The CDR3 loop spans 16 amino acids. CDR1 is SGDLS and CDR2 is YYNGEE in the germline V gene. This chain's CDR3 is CASSAGDRAVFYGYTF. In DNA form, the CDR3 reads TGTGCCAGCAGCGCGGGGGACAGGGCGGTGTTCTATGGCTACACCTTC.

This clonotype turned up a few times. The chain employs TRBV4-3 and TRBJ1-2; 8 nucleotides match TRBD1. Germline V lookup: CDR1 LGHNA, CDR2 YSLEER. Germline trimming cut 0 bases from V and 3 bases from J; bases unmatched to any gene: 6. The CDR3 has 16 residues. The DNA for the CDR3 is TGCGCCAGCAGCCAAGACAGGGGGCGCGCCGACTATGGCTACACCTTC. Residues: CASSQDRGRADYGYTF.

The chain employs TRBV7-9 and TRBJ1-1, with a weak D call TRBD1 (6 bases). Trimming removed 4 bases at V and 1 base at J, with 10 bases between. Germline V CDR1 and CDR2: SEHNR, FQNEAQ (reference sequence). CDR3 length: 14 amino acids. The CDR3 DNA is TGTGCCAGCAGCTGGGGGCGGGGGAACACTGAAGCTTTCTTT. Translating gives CASSWGRGNTEAFF.

V is TRBV20-1 and J is TRBJ2-7, with 7 bases identical to TRBD1. The CDR3 totals 14 residues. CDR1 and CDR2 from the germline V gene are DFQATT and SNEGSKA (reference sequence). Trimming removed 6 bases from V and 0 bases from J; junction bases left unmatched: 8. Here the CDR3 reads CSAPGQYISYEQYF. The DNA of the CDR3 is TGCAGTGCACCGGGACAGTATATCTCCTACGAGCAGTACTTC.

In DNA, the CDR3 is TGTGCCAGCAGTGACGGGCCTGGTAAGGACATTTGGTCCTCTGGGGCCAACGTCCTGACTTTC. Amino acid sequence: CASSDGPGKDIWSSGANVLTF. The V and J genes are TRBV2 and TRBJ2-6, with TRBD1 as a possible D gene (5 bases). The CDR3 is 21 amino acids. The germline CDR1 and CDR2 sequences are SNHLY and FYNNEI. Trimming removed 3 bases at V and 0 bases at J, with 24 bases between. The full variable domain, rest sourced from reference TRBV2 and TRBJ2-6, is EPEVTQTPSHQVTQMGQEVILRCVPISNHLYFYWYRQILGQKVEFLVSFYNNEISEKSEIFDDQFSVERPDGSNFTLKIRSTKLEDSAMYFCASSDGPGKDIWSSGANVLTFGAGSRLTVL.

About this clonotype itself: An end of the junction differs from the germline gene, which may be a read error. The gene calls are TRBV7-7 and TRBJ1-5, with unresolved D. The CDR3 sequence is 13 residues long. Germline CDR1 is SSHAT and CDR2 is FNYEAQ (reference sequence). As DNA, the CDR3 is TGTGCTAGCAGCTTAGCGGACGGTCAGCCCCAGCATTTT. Its translation: CASSLADGQPQHF.

This clonotype has a handful of counts. J is TRBJ2-5 and V is TRBV6-6, with a weak D call TRBD2 (7 bases). Trimming removed 2 bases from V and 4 bases from J, with 11 bases in between. CDR1 is MNHNY, CDR2 SVGAGI, per germline (reference sequence). The CDR3 has 14 amino acids. CDR3 coding DNA: TGTGCCAGCAGTTACAGGGGGAGGGGAGAGACCCAGTACTTC. As protein: CASSYRGRGETQYF.

The V call is TRBV10-1, the J call TRBJ1-1; D not resolved. The CDR3 has 14 residues. Germline CDR1 and CDR2: WNHNN and SYGVQD (reference sequence). The ends were cut back, 3 bases at V and 1 base at J, with 9 bases in the middle. As DNA, the CDR3 is TGCGCCAGCAGTGAAGGACGGAGGAACACTGAAGCTTTCTTT. It translates to CASSEGRRNTEAFF.

The chain uses TRBV20-1 and TRBJ1-5; 9 nucleotides line up with TRBD1. The CDR3 covers 14 residues. The V gene's germline CDR1 is DFQATT and CDR2 SNEGSKA (reference sequence). With V trimmed by 4 bases and J by 5 bases, 6 bases remained unmatched. CDR3: CSATLTGGDQPQHF. The DNA for the CDR3 is TGCAGTGCTACCCTAACAGGGGGCGATCAGCCCCAGCATTTT.

The chain joins TRBV20-1 to TRBJ2-1; D perhaps matches TRBD1 (6 bases). The J call may be faulty, since TRBJ2-7 better matches the DNA end. The CDR3 extends over 16 amino acids. The germline CDR1 and CDR2 sequences are DFQATT and SNEGSKA (reference sequence). The CDR3 loop is CSASDPGTGLLNEQYF. CDR3 DNA sequence: TGCAGTGCTAGTGACCCCGGAACAGGGCTCCTCAATGAGCAGTACTTC.

This clonotype was picked up a small number of times. CDR3 nucleotides: TGTGCCAGCAGCGCCGGACAGGGCCACAATGAGCAGTTCTTC. This gives the protein CASSAGQGHNEQFF. V gene TRBV7-3 combines with J gene TRBJ2-1; the match to TRBD1 covers 8 bases. The CDR3 runs to 14 residues. CDR1 SGHTA and CDR2 FQGTGA come from the germline V gene. The ends lost 5 bases at V and 5 bases at J; junction bases unmatched: 5.

CDR3 sequence reads: CASSAQSGGYYEQYF. The CDR3 region has the DNA TGTGCCAGCAGTGCCCAAAGCGGGGGGTACTACGAGCAGTACTTC. V gene TRBV2 combines with J gene TRBJ2-7, with 9 bases identical to TRBD2. Looked up from germline, CDR1 is SNHLY and CDR2 is FYNNEI. The trim removed 4 bases at V and 3 bases at J, leaving 7 bases unmatched. The CDR3 has 15 residues.